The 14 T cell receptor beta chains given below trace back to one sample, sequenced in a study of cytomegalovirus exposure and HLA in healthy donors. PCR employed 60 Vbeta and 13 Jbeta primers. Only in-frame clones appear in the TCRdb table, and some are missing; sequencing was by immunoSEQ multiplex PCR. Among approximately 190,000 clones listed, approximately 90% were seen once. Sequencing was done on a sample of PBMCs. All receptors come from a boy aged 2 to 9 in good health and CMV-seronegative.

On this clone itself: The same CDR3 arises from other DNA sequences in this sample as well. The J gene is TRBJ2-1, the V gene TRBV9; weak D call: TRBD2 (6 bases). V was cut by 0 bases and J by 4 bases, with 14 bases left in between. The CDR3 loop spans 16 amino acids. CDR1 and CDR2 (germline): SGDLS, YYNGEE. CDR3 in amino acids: CASSVGAGVGYNEQFF. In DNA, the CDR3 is TGTGCCAGCAGCGTAGGAGCGGGCGTGGGGTACAATGAGCAGTTCTTC.

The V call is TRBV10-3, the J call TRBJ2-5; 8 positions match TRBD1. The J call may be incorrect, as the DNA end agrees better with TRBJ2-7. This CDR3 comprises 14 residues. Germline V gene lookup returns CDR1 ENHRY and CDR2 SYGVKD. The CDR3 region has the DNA TGTGCCATCAGTGAGAGGCAGGGGGCTTACGAGCAGTACTTC. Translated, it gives CAISERQGAYEQYF.

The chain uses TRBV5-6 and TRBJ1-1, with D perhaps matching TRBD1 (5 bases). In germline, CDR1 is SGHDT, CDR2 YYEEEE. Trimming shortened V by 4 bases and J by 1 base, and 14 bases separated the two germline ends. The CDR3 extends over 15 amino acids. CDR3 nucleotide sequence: TGTGCCAGCAGCCTCTTTCAGGGTGGGAACACTGAAGCTTTCTTT. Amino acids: CASSLFQGGNTEAFF.

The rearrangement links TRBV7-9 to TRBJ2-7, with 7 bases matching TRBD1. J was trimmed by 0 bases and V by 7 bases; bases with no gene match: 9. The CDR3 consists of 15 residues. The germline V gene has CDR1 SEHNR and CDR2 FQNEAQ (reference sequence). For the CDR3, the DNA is TGTGCCAGCATCTACCGGGACAGCAGCTCCTACGAGCAGTACTTC. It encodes CASIYRDSSSYEQYF.

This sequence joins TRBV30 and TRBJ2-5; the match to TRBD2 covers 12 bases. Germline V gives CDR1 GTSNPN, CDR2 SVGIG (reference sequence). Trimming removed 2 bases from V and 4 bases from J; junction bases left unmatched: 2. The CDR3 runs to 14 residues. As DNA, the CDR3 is TGTGCCTGGAGTTGGACTAGCGGGACAGAGACCCAGTACTTC. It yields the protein CAWSWTSGTETQYF.

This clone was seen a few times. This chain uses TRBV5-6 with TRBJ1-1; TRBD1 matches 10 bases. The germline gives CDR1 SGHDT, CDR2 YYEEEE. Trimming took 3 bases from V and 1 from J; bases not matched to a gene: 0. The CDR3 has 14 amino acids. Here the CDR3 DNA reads TGTGCCAGCAGCTGGGACAGGGGGAACACTGAAGCTTTCTTT. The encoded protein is CASSWDRGNTEAFF.

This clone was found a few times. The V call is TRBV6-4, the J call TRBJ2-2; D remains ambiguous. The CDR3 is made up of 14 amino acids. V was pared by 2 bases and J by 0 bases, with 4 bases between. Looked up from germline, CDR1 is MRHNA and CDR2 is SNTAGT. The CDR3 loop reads CASSDSTNTGELFF. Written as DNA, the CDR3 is TGTGCCAGCAGTGACAGCACGAACACCGGGGAGCTGTTTTTT.

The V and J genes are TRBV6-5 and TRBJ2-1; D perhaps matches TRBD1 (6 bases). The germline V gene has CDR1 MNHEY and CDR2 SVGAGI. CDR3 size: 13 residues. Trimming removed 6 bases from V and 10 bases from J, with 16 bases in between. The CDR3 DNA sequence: TGTGCCAGCAGCCCGCTACAGGGAGACGAGCAGTTCTTC. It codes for CASSPLQGDEQFF.

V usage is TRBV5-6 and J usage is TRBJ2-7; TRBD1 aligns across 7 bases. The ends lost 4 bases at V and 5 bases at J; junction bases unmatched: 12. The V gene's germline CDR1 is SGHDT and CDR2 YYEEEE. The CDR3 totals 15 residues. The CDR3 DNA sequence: TGTGCCAGCAGCGAACCGACAGGGTTAGTTCACGAGCAGTACTTC. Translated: CASSEPTGLVHEQYF.

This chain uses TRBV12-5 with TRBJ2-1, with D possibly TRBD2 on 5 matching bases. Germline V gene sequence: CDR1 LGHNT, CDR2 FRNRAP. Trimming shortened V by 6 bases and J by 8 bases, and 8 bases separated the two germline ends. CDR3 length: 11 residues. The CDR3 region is CASGTGYEQFF. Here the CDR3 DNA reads TGTGCTAGTGGGACGGGATATGAGCAGTTCTTC.

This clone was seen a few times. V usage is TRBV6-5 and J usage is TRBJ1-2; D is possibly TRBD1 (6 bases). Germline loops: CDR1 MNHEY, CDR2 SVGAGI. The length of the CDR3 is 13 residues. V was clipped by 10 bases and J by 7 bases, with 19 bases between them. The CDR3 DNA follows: TGTGCCATCGGCTCGACGGGACAACGTGGCTACACCTTC. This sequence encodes CAIGSTGQRGYTF.

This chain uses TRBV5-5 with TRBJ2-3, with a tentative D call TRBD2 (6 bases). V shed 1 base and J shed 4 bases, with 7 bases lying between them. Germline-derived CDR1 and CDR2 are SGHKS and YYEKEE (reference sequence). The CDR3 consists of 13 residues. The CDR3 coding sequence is TGTGCCAGCAGCTTGTGGGGGGCAGATACGCAGTATTTT. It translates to CASSLWGADTQYF.

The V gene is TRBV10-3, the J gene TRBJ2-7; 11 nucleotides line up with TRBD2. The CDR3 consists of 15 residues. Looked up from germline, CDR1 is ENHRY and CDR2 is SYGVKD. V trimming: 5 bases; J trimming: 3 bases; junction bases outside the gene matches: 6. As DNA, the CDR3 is TGTGCCATCAGTCAACCGACTAGCGGGGTCTACGAGCAGTACTTC. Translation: CAISQPTSGVYEQYF.

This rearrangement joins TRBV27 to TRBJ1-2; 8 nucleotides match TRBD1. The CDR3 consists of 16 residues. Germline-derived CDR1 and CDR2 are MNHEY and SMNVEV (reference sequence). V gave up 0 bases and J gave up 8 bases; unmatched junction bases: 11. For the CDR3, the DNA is TGTGCCAGCAGTTTATCGTTTATTGGACAGGGAGGAGGCTACACCTTC. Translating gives CASSLSFIGQGGGYTF.